This passage covers 23 T cell receptor beta chains from one sample sequenced in a study of T cells in Graves' hyperthyroidism and ophthalmopathy. There were TCR beta CDR3 regions amplified from RNA transcripts. Primed by the HTBI set, a first-round RT-PCR was run on the TCR CDR3. TCRdb redid the calling of the multiplex PCR reads with MiXCR, one entry per CDR3 protein. The sample lists hundreds of thousands of distinct CDR3 sequences, roughly 18% occurring once. The material sequenced was blood. The receptors shown here come from a man aged 40-49 years with Graves' hyperthyroidism.

This clonotype came up a few times. The genes are TRBV14 and TRBJ2-3, with TRBD2 matching 9 bases. This CDR3 spans 15 amino acids. CDR1 and CDR2 from the germline V gene are SGHDN and FVKESK. V lost 0 bases and J lost 5; bases outside the gene matches: 3. CDR3 amino acids: CASSQDAGGQDTQYF. The CDR3 nucleotides read TGTGCCAGCAGCCAAGATGCGGGGGGGCAAGATACGCAGTATTTT.

This clonotype was picked up many times. This sequence joins TRBV7-3 and TRBJ1-6; weak D call: TRBD1 (6 bases). Germline CDR1 reads SGHTA; CDR2 reads FQGTGA. The CDR3 extends over 16 amino acids. V lost 1 base and J 6 bases, leaving 13 bases between the germline ends. The CDR3 DNA sequence: TGTGCCAGCAGCTTAAACAGGGCCAGCGTTAATTCACCCCTCCACTTT. It translates to CASSLNRASVNSPLHF.

With respect to this clonotype: This may stem from a read error, because a much larger clone lies one nucleotide away. V and J are TRBV7-8 and TRBJ2-5; 7 bases match TRBD1. The CDR3 has 15 amino acids. Germline V gene data show CDR1 as SGHVS and CDR2 as FQNEAQ. The CDR3 DNA reads as TGTGCCAGCAACTTAGGTACAGGGGCGACGGAGACCCGGTACTTC. Its translation is CASNLGTGATETRYF.

Comments on this clonotype: This clone may be a read error of a much larger clone one base away. The chain carries TRBV20-1 and TRBJ2-2; 10 bases are a match to TRBD1. CDR3 length equals 15 residues. The germline CDR1 and CDR2 sequences are DFQATT and SNEGSKA (reference sequence). The CDR3 loop is CSARKTGGLTGEPFF. DNA for the CDR3: TGCAGTGCTAGAAAGACAGGGGGCCTTACCGGGGAGCCGTTTTTT.

This clonotype was seen repeatedly, ten times or more. The V call is TRBV5-6, the J call TRBJ1-1; 10 bases align to TRBD1. V lost 3 bases, J lost 11 bases, and 13 bases stayed unmatched. Germline loops: CDR1 SGHDT, CDR2 YYEEEE. The CDR3 is 15 residues long. CDR3 residues: CASSSLPGQGTAAFF. Here the CDR3 DNA reads TGTGCCAGCAGCTCGTTACCGGGACAGGGGACTGCCGCTTTCTTT.

This clonotype was seen at least ten times. The genes are TRBV7-2 and TRBJ2-7; D ambiguous. Trimming shortened V by 0 bases and J by 1 base, and 7 bases separated the two germline ends. Germline V CDR1 and CDR2: SGHTA, FQGNSA. The CDR3 totals 14 residues. In nucleotides, the CDR3 is TGTGCCAGCAGCTTAGCCCTCATATCCTACGAGCAGTACTTC. Translated, it gives CASSLALISYEQYF.

This clonotype was recorded at least ten times. The CDR3 DNA follows: TGTGCCAGCAGCTTAACGGGCGACGAGCGGGCGGGCATTCAGTACTTC. Protein sequence: CASSLTGDERAGIQYF. This chain connects TRBV7-3 to TRBJ2-4; a weak D match, TRBD2 (6 bases). Germline V gene data show CDR1 as SGHTA and CDR2 as FQGTGA. The V gene lost 0 bases and the J gene lost 9 bases, with 18 bases spanning the gap. This CDR3 has 16 residues.

This chain joins TRBV5-1 and TRBJ1-6, with 10 bases aligning to TRBD1. This CDR3 contains 16 residues. The V segment lost 2 bases and the J segment 8 bases; nucleotides outside the gene matches: 7. Germline values: CDR1 SGHRS, CDR2 YFSETQ. The chain's CDR3 is CASSLSRDRGYSPLHF. The DNA of the CDR3 is TGCGCCAGCAGCTTATCTCGGGACAGGGGCTATTCACCCCTCCACTTT.

This clonotype has ten or more counts. The chain links TRBV5-4 to TRBJ2-3, with D possibly TRBD2 on 5 matching bases. CDR1 is SGHNT and CDR2 is YYREEE in the germline V gene (reference sequence). This CDR3 has 14 residues. The V end was cut by 0 bases, the J end by 4 bases, with 9 bases between. The CDR3 here is CASSLASWPDTQYF. DNA of the CDR3: TGTGCCAGCAGCTTGGCTAGCTGGCCAGATACGCAGTATTTT.

This clonotype was seen ten or more times. The CDR3 region has the DNA TGCGCCAGCAGCCAAGGGAGGCCTGGCGTTTACGAGCAGTACTTC. As protein: CASSQGRPGVYEQYF. The rearrangement uses TRBV4-3 and TRBJ2-7; weak D call: TRBD2 (5 bases). The V end lost 1 base, the J end lost 4 bases, and 14 bases lay between the germline ends. Germline-derived CDR1 and CDR2 are LGHNA and YSLEER. The CDR3 is made up of 15 amino acids.

The chain links TRBV11-2 to TRBJ2-5; TRBD2 matches 10 bases. Germline CDR1 is SGHAT and CDR2 is FQNNGV. The CDR3 totals 16 residues. The trim removed 0 bases at V and 5 bases at J, leaving 6 bases unmatched. The CDR3 protein is CASSLDPSGSSETQYF. In DNA form, the CDR3 reads TGTGCCAGCAGCTTAGATCCTAGCGGGAGCTCCGAGACCCAGTACTTC. The whole variable domain, remainder taken from reference TRBV11-2 and TRBJ2-5, is EAGVAQSPRYKIIEKRQSVAFWCNPISGHATLYWYQQILGQGPKLLIQFQNNGVVDDSQLPKDRFSAERLKGVDSTLKIQPAKLEDSAVYLCASSLDPSGSSETQYFGPGTRLLVL.

Comments on this clonotype: Sequence at one end of the junction differs from germline and may be a read error. The rearrangement uses TRBV3-1 and TRBJ2-6, with 7 bases identical to TRBD1. The CDR3 has 19 amino acids. The V gene's germline CDR1 is LGHDT and CDR2 YNNKEL (reference sequence). The CDR3 DNA is TGTGCCAGCAGCCAAGGAGATGGGACAGTCTACTCTGGGGCCAACGCCCTGACTTTC. It yields the protein CASSQGDGTVYSGANALTF.

This clonotype was observed many times. This sequence joins TRBV5-1 and TRBJ2-7; 13 bases map to TRBD2. CDR1 is SGHRS, CDR2 YFSETQ, per germline. V lost 3 bases and J lost 2; bases outside the gene matches: 11. The CDR3 totals 18 residues. The chain's CDR3 is CASSWTTILAGGPYEQYF. The CDR3 DNA reads TGCGCCAGCAGCTGGACCACCATACTAGCGGGGGGGCCCTACGAGCAGTACTTC.

V usage is TRBV15 and J usage is TRBJ2-5, with D maybe TRBD1 (5 bases). Germline CDR1 reads LNHNV; CDR2 reads YYDKDF (reference sequence). The ends were cut back, 1 base at V and 5 bases at J, with 11 bases in the middle. This CDR3 contains 14 residues. CDR3 region: CATSRVGQSETQYF. The CDR3, as DNA: TGTGCCACCAGCAGAGTCGGACAAAGCGAGACCCAGTACTTC.

The table lists this clonotype with many counts. The CDR3 spells CAGTGPKNTGELFF. CDR3 nucleotides: TGTGCCGGCACCGGGCCGAAGAACACCGGGGAGCTGTTTTTT. V usage is TRBV30 and J usage is TRBJ2-2; D remains ambiguous. V was pared by 8 bases and J by 1 base, with 14 bases between. CDR1 GTSNPN and CDR2 SVGIG come from the germline V gene (reference sequence). The CDR3 covers 14 residues.

This clonotype was counted ten times or more. This sequence joins TRBV5-8 and TRBJ1-5; D is ambiguous. Germline V CDR1 and CDR2: SGHTS, YDEGEE. Trimming left V 0 bases short and J 1 base short, with 5 bases between. The CDR3 consists of 14 residues. This CDR3 is CASSLAGSNQPQHF. Written as DNA, the CDR3 is TGTGCCAGCAGCTTGGCCGGCAGCAATCAGCCCCAGCATTTT.

This clonotype was seen many times. The V call is TRBV28, the J call TRBJ2-7; D ambiguous. V was cut by 5 bases and J by 2 bases, with 16 bases left in between. This CDR3 comprises 15 residues. Looked up from germline, CDR1 is MDHEN and CDR2 is SYDVKM. This chain's CDR3 is CASSRAGPRAYEQYF. Written as DNA, the CDR3 is TGTGCCAGCAGTAGGGCAGGACCCCGGGCCTACGAGCAGTACTTC.

This clonotype was found many times. The chain couples TRBV15 to TRBJ2-7, with 7 bases lining up with TRBD1. CDR3 length equals 15 residues. CDR1 and CDR2 from the germline V gene are LNHNV and YYDKDF (reference sequence). V shed 5 bases, J shed 0 bases, and the junction held 7 bases outside the gene matches. CDR3 nucleotides: TGTGCCACCAGCTCCTGGACAGGTAGCTCCTACGAGCAGTACTTC. This translates into CATSSWTGSSYEQYF.

This chain's CDR3 is CASSFGTPNTGELFF. In DNA, the CDR3 is TGCGCCAGCAGCTTTGGGACACCTAACACCGGGGAGCTGTTTTTT. The chain recombines TRBV5-1 with TRBJ2-2; a possible D gene is TRBD1 (6 bases). V lost 2 bases and J lost 2, with 10 bases in between. Germline V gives CDR1 SGHRS, CDR2 YFSETQ. The CDR3 is made up of 15 amino acids.

The chain combines TRBV3-1 with TRBJ1-2; 8 positions agree with TRBD1. The CDR3 is 15 amino acids. V lost 6 bases and J lost 3; bases outside the gene matches: 9. The germline gives CDR1 LGHDT, CDR2 YNNKEL (reference sequence). This chain's CDR3 is CASSAGTGVDYGYTF. The CDR3 bases are TGTGCCAGCAGTGCCGGGACAGGAGTGGACTATGGCTACACCTTC.

This clonotype was picked up a small number of times. V and J are TRBV5-5 and TRBJ1-4, with D tentatively TRBD1 (6 bases). The CDR3 loop spans 18 amino acids. Trimming stripped 0 bases from V and 0 bases from J, with 15 bases between. CDR1 is SGHKS, CDR2 YYEKEE, per germline (reference sequence). CDR3: CASSLEGGDPTTNEKLFF. The CDR3 nucleotides read TGTGCCAGCAGCTTGGAAGGGGGGGACCCAACAACTAATGAAAAACTGTTTTTT.

This clonotype was observed at least ten times. The V gene is TRBV2, the J gene TRBJ2-3; D gene unclear. Germline lookup yields CDR1 SNHLY and CDR2 FYNNEI. The length of the CDR3 is 12 residues. Trimming took 3 bases from V and 5 from J, leaving 6 bases between them. CDR3 protein: CASSDVKDTQYF. The DNA for the CDR3 is TGTGCCAGCAGTGATGTCAAAGATACGCAGTATTTT.

The chain carries TRBV5-1 and TRBJ2-5, with TRBD2 matching 12 bases. The length of the CDR3 is 15 residues. The junction had 10 bases not matched to a gene; V was cut back by 6 bases and J by 7 bases. Germline CDR1 reads SGHRS; CDR2 reads YFSETQ. DNA for the CDR3: TGCGCCAGCACCCCGGGACTAGCGGGTGATGTGACCCAGTACTTC. Protein: CASTPGLAGDVTQYF.